This T cell receptor beta chain emerged from a study of CD8 T cells in Susac syndrome. RNA, at 0.5 to 1 ug, was reverse transcribed with random hexamers. TCRdb recomputed calls from the immunoSEQ multiplex PCR reads with MiXCR, one row per CDR3 protein. The repertoire consists of nearly 200,000 distinct CDR3 sequences, with around 96% occurring once and the leading ten covering about 0.09%. The source material was CD4+ T cells from PBMCs. This TCR derives from a human donor with multiple sclerosis.

The CDR3 nucleotides are TGTGCCAGCAGTTACCTCCGAGCCAATGAGCAGTTCTTC. This encodes CASSYLRANEQFF. V is TRBV2 and J is TRBJ2-1; D is ambiguous. The length of the CDR3 is 13 residues. With 5 bases removed from V and 6 bases from J, the gap between germline ends came to 11 bases. The germline V gene has CDR1 SNHLY and CDR2 FYNNEI.